Shown below are 20 T cell receptor beta chains from a single sample sequenced in a study of T cell clones after liver transplantation. Only in-frame clones appear in the TCRdb table, and some are missing; sequencing was by immunoSEQ multiplex PCR. The repertoire has roughly 120,000 clones, about nine tenths of them found once; the top ten carry approximately 0.88%. The sample was CD4+ T cells from blood, taken 12 months after liver transplant. The receptors here all came from a human patient who received a liver transplant. Some T cells may be graft donor cells.

The CDR3 region is CASSYRGQDNEKLFF. CDR3 sequence (DNA): TGTGCCAGCAGTTACAGAGGACAGGATAATGAAAAACTGTTTTTT. This chain connects TRBV6-6 to TRBJ1-4; 7 nucleotides line up with TRBD1. The V segment lost 2 bases and the J segment 4 bases; nucleotides outside the gene matches: 4. The CDR3 is 15 residues long. From germline, CDR1 is MNHNY and CDR2 SVGAGI (reference sequence).

The chain links TRBV29-1 to TRBJ1-6, with D possibly TRBD1 on 5 matching bases. CDR1 SQVTM and CDR2 ANQGSEA come from the germline V gene. V was trimmed by 4 bases and J by 8 bases, leaving 9 bases between them. CDR3 size: 12 residues. In nucleotides, the CDR3 is TGCAGCGTTGGTCAGGGTGATTCACCCCTCCACTTT. It specifies CSVGQGDSPLHF.

This chain links TRBV6-6 with TRBJ2-7; 7 bases align to TRBD1. CDR1 is MNHNY, CDR2 SVGAGI, per germline (reference sequence). The CDR3 has 15 residues. J gave up 0 bases and V 0 bases, and 2 bases lay outside the gene matches. The CDR3 spells CASSYSAGGSYEQYF. CDR3 sequence (DNA): TGTGCCAGCAGTTACTCAGCAGGGGGCTCCTACGAGCAGTACTTC.

The chain uses TRBV2 and TRBJ1-6; 7 nucleotides line up with TRBD1. Per the germline V gene, CDR1 is SNHLY and CDR2 is FYNNEI. The CDR3 covers 14 residues. With V trimmed by 5 bases and J by 10 bases, 8 bases remained unmatched. Written as DNA, the CDR3 is TGTGCCAGCAGTTATGGACAGGCACAGTCACCCCTCCACTTT. As protein: CASSYGQAQSPLHF. Full variable domain (rest looked up from reference TRBV2 and TRBJ1-6): EPEVTQTPSHQVTQMGQEVILRCVPISNHLYFYWYRQILGQKVEFLVSFYNNEISEKSEIFDDQFSVERPDGSNFTLKIRSTKLEDSAMYFCASSYGQAQSPLHFGNGTRLTVT.

The chain couples TRBV19 to TRBJ2-1; TRBD1 matches at 9 bases. J gave up 7 bases and V 0 bases, and 7 bases lay outside the gene matches. The CDR3 extends over 16 amino acids. Germline CDR1 and CDR2: LNHDA and SQIVND (reference sequence). The CDR3 DNA reads as TGTGCCAGTAGTATAGATGGGGGACAGGGACGTAATGAGCAGTTCTTC. The encoded protein is CASSIDGGQGRNEQFF.

The CDR3 DNA reads as TGTGCCAGCAGCTTAGTCGGGAGTAACTACGAGCAGTACTTC. Amino acid sequence: CASSLVGSNYEQYF. V is TRBV11-3 and J is TRBJ2-7, with D tentatively TRBD2 (6 bases). CDR3 length: 14 residues. Germline V lookup: CDR1 SGHNT, CDR2 YENEEA. Trimming removed 1 base at V and 3 bases at J, with 10 bases between.

This sequence joins TRBV10-1 and TRBJ2-7; TRBD2 matches 8 bases. CDR3 length equals 15 residues. Germline V lookup: CDR1 WNHNN, CDR2 SYGVQD (reference sequence). The J segment lost 6 bases and the V segment lost 0 bases, leaving 7 bases of the junction unmatched. CDR3 bases: TGCGCCAGCAGTGAGTCCGGCGGGAGGCTCGGCGAGCAGTACTTC. Translated: CASSESGGRLGEQYF.

This chain uses TRBV6-5 with TRBJ1-1; tentative D call: TRBD1 (5 bases). The germline gives CDR1 MNHEY, CDR2 SVGAGI. The CDR3 consists of 11 residues. Trimming took off 5 bases at V and 10 bases at J, with 11 bases between the two ends. The CDR3 coding sequence is TGTGCCAGCAGTACAGCGGGGCGAGCTTTCTTT. Residues: CASSTAGRAFF.

The rearrangement uses TRBV28 and TRBJ2-1; 10 nucleotides match TRBD1. Germline lookup yields CDR1 MDHEN and CDR2 SYDVKM. With 6 bases clipped from V and 9 bases from J, the junction kept 8 bases outside the gene matches. CDR3 length: 14 residues. In DNA form, the CDR3 reads TGTGCCAGCAGCAGGACAGGGGGTAAGGGTGAGCAGTTCTTC. Amino acids: CASSRTGGKGEQFF.

The chain employs TRBV9 and TRBJ2-5; TRBD1 might be the D (5 bases). The length of the CDR3 is 13 residues. Germline V gene lookup returns CDR1 SGDLS and CDR2 YYNGEE. V lost 3 bases, J lost 5 bases, and 11 bases lay in between. The chain's CDR3 is CASSDGHYETQYF. As DNA, the CDR3 is TGTGCCAGCAGCGACGGACACTACGAGACCCAGTACTTC.

The rearrangement joins TRBV14 to TRBJ1-2, with 9 bases identical to TRBD1. This CDR3 spans 16 amino acids. With 4 bases clipped from V and 2 bases from J, the junction kept 8 bases outside the gene matches. Germline CDR1 SGHDN, CDR2 FVKESK. Here the CDR3 reads CASSLRRDRVNYGYTF. For the CDR3, the DNA is TGTGCCAGCAGCCTCCGACGGGACAGGGTAAACTATGGCTACACCTTC.

The chain combines TRBV5-1 with TRBJ2-2, with D possibly TRBD1 on 6 matching bases. V was cut by 2 bases and J by 6 bases, with 14 bases left in between. The CDR3 sequence is 15 residues long. Germline V gene sequence: CDR1 SGHRS, CDR2 YFSETQ. CDR3 residues: CASSFSQGIAGELFF. The DNA of the CDR3 is TGCGCCAGCAGCTTCTCACAGGGTATTGCCGGGGAGCTGTTTTTT.

This chain uses TRBV27 with TRBJ2-7; 11 bases are shared with TRBD2. CDR1 is MNHEY and CDR2 is SMNVEV in the germline V gene (reference sequence). The CDR3 spans 19 residues. Trimming took 3 bases from V and 0 from J; bases not matched to a gene: 13. This CDR3 reads CASSFRPGLAEPSSYEQYF. CDR3 nucleotides: TGTGCCAGCAGTTTCCGGCCGGGACTAGCGGAACCAAGCTCCTACGAGCAGTACTTC.

This clone was detected once. The chain joins TRBV5-1 to TRBJ1-5, with D unresolved. Germline lookup yields CDR1 SGHRS and CDR2 YFSETQ. This CDR3 spans 15 amino acids. Trimming cost V 4 bases and J 6 bases, with 17 bases left between them. CDR3 in amino acids: CASSPRGGEGQPQHF. CDR3 sequence (DNA): TGCGCCAGCAGCCCCCGAGGCGGGGAAGGTCAGCCCCAGCATTTT.

As to this clone: The same CDR3 arises from other DNA sequences in this sample as well. The chain is built from TRBV5-1 and TRBJ2-5; the D is unclear. The CDR3 spans 11 residues. V was cut by 5 bases and J by 6 bases, with 8 bases left in between. Germline values: CDR1 SGHRS, CDR2 YFSETQ. Here the CDR3 DNA reads TGCGCCAGCAGAGATGGCCAGACCCAGTACTTC. The encoded protein is CASRDGQTQYF.

This sequence joins TRBV7-9 and TRBJ1-1; no clear D gene. The V gene's germline CDR1 is SEHNR and CDR2 FQNEAQ (reference sequence). V shed 3 bases and J shed 2 bases, with 7 bases lying between them. The CDR3 spans 13 residues. The CDR3 region has the DNA TGTGCCAGCAGCTTGCGGTCAAACACTGAAGCTTTCTTT. Residues: CASSLRSNTEAFF.

This rearrangement joins TRBV27 to TRBJ2-7; 10 bases are shared with TRBD2. Trimming at V came to 7 bases and at J to 4 bases, leaving 10 bases not matched to a gene. The germline gives CDR1 MNHEY, CDR2 SMNVEV (reference sequence). The CDR3 runs to 15 residues. The CDR3 DNA is TGTGCCAGCAAACAATGGACTAGCGGCATTTACGAGCAGTACTTC. Encoded protein: CASKQWTSGIYEQYF.

The rearrangement joins TRBV2 to TRBJ1-3; maybe TRBD1 (5 bases). The CDR3 is 14 residues long. V gave up 4 bases and J gave up 8 bases, with 15 bases separating them. Germline loops: CDR1 SNHLY, CDR2 FYNNEI. The CDR3 protein is CASSVLWTTDTIYF. Written as DNA, the CDR3 is TGTGCCAGCAGTGTATTATGGACAACGGACACCATATATTTT.

Only one count was recorded for this clone. This rearrangement joins TRBV18 to TRBJ2-5; 7 nucleotides align to TRBD2. CDR3 length: 14 residues. V gave up 2 bases and J gave up 3 bases; unmatched junction bases: 3. CDR1 is KGHSH, CDR2 LQKENI, per germline. In DNA, the CDR3 is TGTGCCAGCTCACCATCCAGCGGGGAAGAGACCCAGTACTTC. It encodes CASSPSSGEETQYF.

This chain uses TRBV2 with TRBJ2-1; 11 bases fit TRBD2. The CDR3 length is 16 residues. Germline CDR1 reads SNHLY; CDR2 reads FYNNEI. Losses at the gene ends were 7 bases for V and 4 bases for J; bases not matched to a gene: 9. The CDR3 DNA reads as TGTGCCAGCAAGGCACCGGGACTAGCGGAATACAATGAGCAGTTCTTC. Translation gives CASKAPGLAEYNEQFF.